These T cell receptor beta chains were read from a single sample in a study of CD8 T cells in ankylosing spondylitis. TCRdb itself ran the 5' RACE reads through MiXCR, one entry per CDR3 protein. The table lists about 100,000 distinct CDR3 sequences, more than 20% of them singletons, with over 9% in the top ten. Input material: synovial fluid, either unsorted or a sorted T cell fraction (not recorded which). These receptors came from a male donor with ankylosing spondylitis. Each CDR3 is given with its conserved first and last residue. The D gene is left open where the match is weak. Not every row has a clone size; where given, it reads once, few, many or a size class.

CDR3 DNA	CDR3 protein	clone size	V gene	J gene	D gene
TGCGCCAGCAGCCGGGACGGAAGAGAGACCCAGTACTTC	CASSRDGRETQYF	few	TRBV5-1	TRBJ2-5	.
TGCGCCAGCAGCATAGACAGTCTAGCCAAAAACATTCAGTACTTC	CASSIDSLAKNIQYF	few	TRBV5-1	TRBJ2-4	.
TGTGCCAGCAGCTCAGGACTAGCATTGGAGCAGTTCTTC	CASSSGLALEQFF	many	TRBV11-2	TRBJ2-1	TRBD2
TGTGCCAGCAGTTTAACGGGAGTGGGAAACATTCAGTACTTC	CASSLTGVGNIQYF	.	TRBV27	TRBJ2-4	.
TGCAGTTTTGGACTAGCGGGAGTTAACGAGCAGTTCTTC	CSFGLAGVNEQFF	few	TRBV20-1	TRBJ2-1	TRBD2
TGCAGCGCTGCTTCAGGGTTCACTGAAGCTTTCTTT	CSAASGFTEAFF	.	TRBV29-1	TRBJ1-1	.
TGTGCCAGCAGCAAATTGACCTTCCAAGAGACCCAGTACTTC	CASSKLTFQETQYF	.	TRBV21-1	TRBJ2-5	.
TGCAGTGCTAGTCCCTGGACAGGGAAGGGAGAGACCCAGTACTTC	CSASPWTGKGETQYF	few	TRBV20-1	TRBJ2-5	TRBD1
TGTGCCAGCAGCGTAAACAGGGGGCGAGGCGAGCAGTACTTC	CASSVNRGRGEQYF	.	TRBV7-8	TRBJ2-7	TRBD1
TGTGCCAGCAGCTTAGGACAGGGGGCGACAGATACGCAGTATTTT	CASSLGQGATDTQYF	medium-sized	TRBV7-2	TRBJ2-3	TRBD1
TGTGCCAGCAGCTTAATCCTGGGGTCAGAAAACATTCAGTACTTC	CASSLILGSENIQYF	.	TRBV7-9	TRBJ2-4	.
TGTGCCAGCAGCCCCACGACTGGAAGCTCCTACAATGAGCAGTTCTTC	CASSPTTGSSYNEQFF	.	TRBV7-2	TRBJ2-1	.
TGTGCCAGCAGTCCTCCCGTCGGGGGAGTGAACACTGAAGCTTTCTTT	CASSPPVGGVNTEAFF	few	TRBV12-3/TRBV12-4	TRBJ1-1	.
TGCGCCAGCAGCTTGGAAGAGCGGCTCTACGAGCAGTACTTC	CASSLEERLYEQYF	.	TRBV5-1	TRBJ2-7	.
TGCAGCGCGACTAGCGGGAGTCAAGAGACCCAGTACTTC	CSATSGSQETQYF	.	TRBV29-1	TRBJ2-5	TRBD2
TGTGCCAGCAGTCCCGGGGATGCTGGAAACACCATATATTTT	CASSPGDAGNTIYF	.	TRBV12-3/TRBV12-4	TRBJ1-3	.
TGCGCCAGCAGCTTCGGGACCGACTTGGTGTCCCAGTACTTC	CASSFGTDLVSQYF	.	TRBV5-1	TRBJ2-5	.
TGTGCCACCAGCAGAGATTCCCTAGGCTACAATGAGCAGTTCTTC	CATSRDSLGYNEQFF	few	TRBV15	TRBJ2-1	.
TGCAGTGCTAGGCGGGACTTTGACAATGAGCAGTTCTTC	CSARRDFDNEQFF	.	TRBV20-1	TRBJ2-1	.
TGTGCCAGCAGGCCGGGACAGGGGAGGGGTAACTATGGCTACACCTTC	CASRPGQGRGNYGYTF	once	TRBV2	TRBJ1-2	TRBD1
TGCAGCCCGCCCACGAACGGCACCGGGGAGCTGTTTTTT	CSPPTNGTGELFF	.	TRBV29-1	TRBJ2-2	.
TGTGCCAGCAGCCAAGAGCTGTCAGGGGCGCGGGGAGATACGCAGTATTTT	CASSQELSGARGDTQYF	many	TRBV4-2	TRBJ2-3	.
TGTGCCACCAGTGATTTTGGAGGAGAGCAGTTCTTC	CATSDFGGEQFF	.	TRBV24-1	TRBJ2-1	.
TGTGCCAGCTCAAAGGGGGGTGTCACTAATGAAAAACTGTTTTTT	CASSKGGVTNEKLFF	few	TRBV6-1	TRBJ1-4	.
TGTGCCAGCAGCGAGACTAGCGGAGATTACGAGCAGTACTTC	CASSETSGDYEQYF	few	TRBV7-9	TRBJ2-7	TRBD2
TGTGCCAGTAGTATATCACCTAACCGGGAGCAGTTCTTC	CASSISPNREQFF	.	TRBV19	TRBJ2-1	.
TGTGCCAGCAGTTTCCATCCGACCAACTATGGCTACACCTTC	CASSFHPTNYGYTF	few	TRBV12-3/TRBV12-4	TRBJ1-2	.
TGTGCCAGCAGTTACTCGGGACAGAACAATCAGCCCCAGCATTTT	CASSYSGQNNQPQHF	few	TRBV6-5	TRBJ1-5	TRBD1
TGTGCCAGCAGCTTAAGCAAAGCCAAAAACATTCAGTACTTC	CASSLSKAKNIQYF	.	TRBV7-9	TRBJ2-4	.
TGTGCCAGCACCCCTTCAAAATTTAGCGGGAGTACGACCGGGGAGCTGTTTTTT	CASTPSKFSGSTTGELFF	.	TRBV11-1	TRBJ2-2	TRBD2
TGTGCCAGCAGCTCCGACGACAGGGGCAATCAGCCCCAGCATTTT	CASSSDDRGNQPQHF	.	TRBV7-9	TRBJ1-5	TRBD1
TGTGCCAGCAGCTCTACGGACAGTAACACCGGGGAGCTGTTTTTT	CASSSTDSNTGELFF	.	TRBV9	TRBJ2-2	.
TGCAGTGCAACGCATAATGTGGGGACCGGGGAGCTGTTTTTT	CSATHNVGTGELFF	few	TRBV20-1	TRBJ2-2	.
TGTGCCATCAGTGACCACAGGGAAAACACTGAAGCTTTCTTT	CAISDHRENTEAFF	many	TRBV10-3	TRBJ1-1	.
TGTGCCAGCAGTTCAATAGGGCAGGGAGGCGGCGAGCAGTACTTC	CASSSIGQGGGEQYF	few	TRBV27	TRBJ2-7	.
TGCAGCGTTGCGACGGGGAGGCTTGATTCACCCCTCCACTTT	CSVATGRLDSPLHF	many	TRBV29-1	TRBJ1-6	.
TGTGCCAGCAGGGGGCCCACAGATACGCAGTATTTT	CASRGPTDTQYF	few	TRBV11-2	TRBJ2-3	.
TGTGCCAGCAGCCTCGGCAGCGGGAGGCTGCGGAATGAGCAGTTCTTC	CASSLGSGRLRNEQFF	.	TRBV12-3/TRBV12-4	TRBJ2-1	TRBD2
TGCAGCGTTGAAGGTTCCCCAGCGGGAGGTCCCACAGATACGCAGTATTTT	CSVEGSPAGGPTDTQYF	.	TRBV29-1	TRBJ2-3	TRBD2
TGTGCCAGCAGTGAAAGCGCCACTGGCTACAATGAGCAGTTCTTC	CASSESATGYNEQFF	few	TRBV2	TRBJ2-1	.